The 12 T cell receptor beta chains below come from one sample, sequenced in a study of blood T cells in healthy people across ages (dated by TCRdb to between 2015 and 2016). Library preparation was by 5' RACE. The instrument given in TCRdb is Illumina HiSeq 2500. A second PCR of roughly 7 to 11 cycles was performed with a sample-barcoded 5' primer and a J-beta primer mix. TCRdb's own reprocessing of the public reads used fastp at Q25 and MiXCR and kept productive beta chains. Here each entry gathers all rows of one CDR3 protein and keeps the most common genes and DNA. This sample holds about 1.8 million distinct CDR3 sequences; around 48% were observed only once. The ten largest clones take up approximately 2.1% of the sample. The specimen was blood. These receptors originate from a middle-aged woman in good health.

The chain combines TRBV7-8 with TRBJ1-1; D might be TRBD1 (6 bases). The ends were cut back, 3 bases at V and 6 bases at J, with 14 bases in the middle. This CDR3 has 14 amino acids. CDR1 and CDR2 (germline): SGHVS, FQNEAQ. Here the CDR3 reads CASSFPGGFAEAFF. The CDR3 coding sequence is TGTGCCAGCAGCTTTCCGGGGGGCTTCGCTGAAGCTTTCTTT.

This clonotype was seen a few times. The rearrangement links TRBV20-1 to TRBJ1-2; TRBD1 is a possible D gene (6 bases). The CDR3 totals 14 residues. V lost 3 bases, J lost 1 base, and 12 bases lay in between. The germline CDR1 and CDR2 sequences are DFQATT and SNEGSKA (reference sequence). The CDR3: CSARGAGVNYGYTF. Written as DNA, the CDR3 is TGCAGTGCTAGGGGGGCTGGGGTTAACTATGGCTACACCTTC.

This chain links TRBV29-1 with TRBJ1-2; D gene unclear. Germline-derived CDR1 and CDR2 are SQVTM and ANQGSEA. Trimming pared 3 bases from V and 6 bases from J, leaving 11 bases between. This CDR3 is built from 12 residues. The DNA for the CDR3 is TGCAGCGTTGAGGGTGGACTGGATGGCTACACCTTC. Translation: CSVEGGLDGYTF.

The V call is TRBV7-2, the J call TRBJ2-7; 7 bases agree with TRBD2. Per germline, CDR1 SGHTA and CDR2 FQGNSA. The CDR3 runs to 14 residues. Unmatched junction bases numbered 5, after V lost 3 bases and J lost 3 bases. CDR3 region: CASSFRGDGYEQYF. In DNA, the CDR3 is TGTGCCAGCAGCTTTCGGGGGGATGGCTACGAGCAGTACTTC.

The gene calls are TRBV27 and TRBJ1-2, with D possibly TRBD1 on 6 matching bases. This CDR3 is 14 amino acids long. The V gene lost 5 bases and the J gene lost 4 bases, with 14 bases spanning the gap. Germline CDR1 and CDR2: MNHEY and SMNVEV (reference sequence). CDR3 sequence (DNA): TGTGCCAGCAGTGTGACAGGAGAATCCTATGGCTACACCTTC. It codes for CASSVTGESYGYTF.

This clonotype has only one observation. The genes are TRBV25-1 and TRBJ1-1, with a weak D call TRBD1 (5 bases). The germline V gene has CDR1 MGHDK and CDR2 SYGVNS. Trimming shortened V by 5 bases and J by 4 bases, and 8 bases separated the two germline ends. The CDR3 is 12 amino acids. CDR3 nucleotides: TGTGCCAGCAGTCAGACAGTCACTGAAGCTTTCTTT. Encoded protein: CASSQTVTEAFF.

This clonotype was counted between two and nine times. This chain links TRBV12-3 or TRBV12-4 with TRBJ2-5; D possibly uses TRBD1 or TRBD2 (6 bases each). The CDR3 extends over 13 amino acids. Trimming took off 7 bases at V and 1 base at J, with 10 bases between the two ends. The CDR3 reads CASIGGSQETQYF. The CDR3 nucleotides read TGTGCCAGCATAGGGGGGTCCCAAGAGACCCAGTACTTC.

This chain connects TRBV9 to TRBJ2-3; D may be TRBD1 or TRBD2 (5 bases each). With 4 bases removed from V and 2 bases from J, the gap between germline ends came to 17 bases. Germline V gene data show CDR1 as SGDLS and CDR2 as YYNGEE. CDR3 size: 16 residues. CDR3 loop: CASSTQGTFPTDTQYF. The DNA for the CDR3 is TGTGCCAGCAGCACCCAAGGGACCTTTCCCACAGATACGCAGTATTTT.

The chain employs TRBV4-3 and TRBJ2-5; D may be TRBD2 (6 bases). Germline V lookup: CDR1 LGHNA, CDR2 YSLEER. The CDR3 covers 16 residues. Trimming cost V 0 bases and J 7 bases, with 18 bases left between them. The chain's CDR3 is CASSQDGTSSWGTQYF. The CDR3 DNA reads TGCGCCAGCAGCCAAGATGGGACTTCCTCTTGGGGGACCCAGTACTTC.

This clonotype occurred a few times. This CDR3 is CASSLVGLSYGYTF. The DNA for the CDR3 is TGTGCCAGCAGCTTGGTGGGACTGAGCTATGGCTACACCTTC. The chain couples TRBV5-5 to TRBJ1-2; possibly TRBD1 for D (5 bases). V was trimmed by 0 bases and J by 4 bases, leaving 10 bases between them. CDR1 and CDR2 from the germline V gene are SGHKS and YYEKEE (reference sequence). CDR3 length: 14 residues.

The chain employs TRBV6-5 and TRBJ2-4, with D possibly being TRBD2 (5 bases). The last part of the DNA fits TRBJ2-7 better; the J call may be wrong. The length of the CDR3 is 16 residues. Looked up from germline, CDR1 is MNHEY and CDR2 is SVGAGI. The CDR3: CASSYGGTGKAYEQYF. DNA for the CDR3: TGTGCCAGCAGTTACGGAGGAACCGGGAAAGCCTACGAGCAGTACTTC.

This chain joins TRBV5-1 and TRBJ1-2; D unclear. V was shortened by 0 bases and J by 5 bases, with 14 bases between the two germline ends. The germline gives CDR1 SGHRS, CDR2 YFSETQ. CDR3 size: 15 residues. CDR3 DNA sequence: TGCGCCAGCAGCTTGGTTGGAGGGAAGGAATATGGCTACACCTTC. Residues: CASSLVGGKEYGYTF.